The 2 T cell receptor beta chains below come from one sample, sequenced in a study of T cell repertoires in cytomegalovirus infection (dated by TCRdb to between 2017 and 2020). For these TCRs, the target antigens are not known. What the treatment or condition label conveys for this sample: in vitro stimulation with specific CMV peptide epitopes to enrich CMV-specific T cells. Sequenced using an Illumina HiSeq 1500. In-frame beta chains were kept once TCRdb had trimmed the public reads at Q25 with fastp and called clones with MiXCR. A single entry per CDR3 protein holds the most common genes and DNA from its merged rows. Present in this sample are approximately 300,000 distinct CDR3 sequences, just under 30% of which were seen just once. The ten largest make up approximately 20% of the sample. Source: cultured PBMCs, taken from culture after CMV antigen stimulation. Source of these receptors: a human donor in good health (CMV status not recorded). Some clones in this sample may be carry-over from other donors' samples.

This clonotype showed up many times. The V gene is TRBV28, the J gene TRBJ2-5; 11 nucleotides match TRBD1. The CDR3 runs to 16 residues. Unmatched junction bases numbered 7, after V lost 3 bases and J lost 4 bases. CDR1 and CDR2 (germline): MDHEN, SYDVKM. The CDR3 reads CASSLGGQGASETQYF. The CDR3 region has the DNA TGTGCCAGCAGTTTGGGAGGACAGGGGGCATCAGAGACCCAGTACTTC.

The J gene is TRBJ2-5, the V gene TRBV20-1; 9 bases align to TRBD2. This CDR3 is built from 15 residues. Germline trimming cut 0 bases from V and 5 bases from J; bases unmatched to any gene: 7. Germline-derived CDR1 and CDR2 are DFQATT and SNEGSKA (reference sequence). The DNA of the CDR3 is TGCAGTGCTAGAGATGGCGGGAGGGCCATGGAGACCCAGTACTTC. Residues: CSARDGGRAMETQYF.